The text below deals with one T cell receptor beta chain. This entry belongs to a study of technical replicates of blood from a few donors. The germline V gene encodes CDR1 SGHKS and CDR2 YYEKEE (reference sequence). V lost 1 base, J lost 9 bases, and 14 bases lay in between. This CDR3 is 14 amino acids long. Only in-frame clones appear in the TCRdb table, and some are missing; sequencing was by immunoSEQ multiplex PCR. The table shows about 78,000 clones, with 85% to 95% occurring only once. This chain connects TRBV5-5 to TRBJ2-1; D ambiguous. The sequence was collected from a human donor in good health. The specimen sequenced was T cells isolated from PBMCs. CDR3: CASSLLTTGSEQFF. CDR3 bases: TGTGCCAGCAGCTTGTTGACGACGGGTAGTGAGCAGTTCTTC.